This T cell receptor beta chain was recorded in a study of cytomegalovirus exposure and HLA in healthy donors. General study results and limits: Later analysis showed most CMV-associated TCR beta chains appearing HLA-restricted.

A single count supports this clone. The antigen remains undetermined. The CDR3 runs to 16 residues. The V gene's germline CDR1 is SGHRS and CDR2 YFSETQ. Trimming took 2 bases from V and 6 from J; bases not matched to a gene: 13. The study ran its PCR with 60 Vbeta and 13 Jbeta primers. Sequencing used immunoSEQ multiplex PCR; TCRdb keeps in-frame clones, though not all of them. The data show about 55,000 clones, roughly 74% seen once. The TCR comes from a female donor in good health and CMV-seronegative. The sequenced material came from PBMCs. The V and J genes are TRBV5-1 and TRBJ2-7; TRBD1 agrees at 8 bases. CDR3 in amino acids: CASSFAPSRTGSEQYF. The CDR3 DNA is TGCGCCAGCAGCTTCGCCCCGTCGAGGACAGGGAGCGAGCAGTACTTC.